One and the same sample provided the 15 T cell receptor beta chains below, sequenced in a study of shared clonotypes between healthy human individuals. Measured with immunoSEQ multiplex PCR; TCRdb has only the in-frame clones, and not every one. The repertoire consists of 2 million to 2.5 million clones, with just over 90% occurring once and the leading ten covering 0.39%. Input material: naive CD4+ T cells from PBMCs. Documented subset: CD45RA+ positively selected. These receptors all come from a man between 18 and 35 years old in good health. Some clones in this sample may be carry-over from other donors' samples.

The rearrangement links TRBV6-5 to TRBJ2-7, with TRBD1 identical over 8 bases. The V gene end was trimmed by 6 bases and the J gene end by 1 base; junction bases not matched to a gene: 8. CDR1 is MNHEY and CDR2 is SVGAGI in the germline V gene. There are 15 residues in the CDR3. The chain's CDR3 is CASRPQGAQSYEQYF. DNA for the CDR3: TGTGCCAGCAGACCCCAGGGGGCCCAGTCCTACGAGCAGTACTTC.

This clone came up once. The rearrangement links TRBV7-9 to TRBJ2-5; the D is unclear. The DNA end is a closer match to TRBJ2-7, so the J assignment may be wrong. Germline-derived CDR1 and CDR2 are SEHNR and FQNEAQ (reference sequence). CDR3 length: 13 residues. CDR3 sequence (DNA): TGTGCCAGCAGCGGTGGTGGACCCTACGAGCAGTACTTC. This sequence encodes CASSGGGPYEQYF.

This chain uses TRBV7-3 with TRBJ2-5; D is possibly TRBD1 or TRBD2 (5 bases each). CDR3 length: 13 amino acids. Germline values: CDR1 SGHTA, CDR2 FQGTGA. The germline V and J ends were trimmed by 5 bases and 4 bases, with 11 bases remaining between them. The CDR3 here is CASSRDPGETQYF. The CDR3 DNA sequence: TGTGCCAGCAGCCGGGACCCGGGAGAGACCCAGTACTTC.

The rearrangement links TRBV7-6 to TRBJ2-5; D is undetermined. CDR1 is SGHVS and CDR2 is FNYEAQ in the germline V gene. Trimming removed 5 bases at V and 5 bases at J, with 9 bases between. The CDR3 loop spans 12 amino acids. CDR3 in amino acids: CASSKTTETQYF. Written as DNA, the CDR3 is TGTGCCAGCAGCAAAACGACGGAGACCCAGTACTTC.

V and J are TRBV5-1 and TRBJ2-5; D remains unclear. This CDR3 has 15 amino acids. In germline, CDR1 is SGHRS, CDR2 YFSETQ. V lost 0 bases and J 5 bases, leaving 14 bases between the germline ends. CDR3 bases: TGCGCCAGCAGCTTGGAAGGTGTGTCCGGGGAGACCCAGTACTTC. Translated, it gives CASSLEGVSGETQYF. Based on the CDR3 plus reference TRBV5-1 and TRBJ2-5, the full variable domain is KAGVTQTPRYLIKTRGQQVTLSCSPISGHRSVSWYQQTPGQGLQFLFEYFSETQRNKGNFPGRFSGRQFSNSRSEMNVSTLELGDSALYLCASSLEGVSGETQYFGPGTRLLVL.

The chain carries TRBV5-4 and TRBJ2-7; 10 nucleotides match TRBD2. This CDR3 has 15 amino acids. Germline CDR1 reads SGHNT; CDR2 reads YYREEE (reference sequence). Losses at the gene ends were 4 bases for V and 5 bases for J; bases not matched to a gene: 9. In DNA, the CDR3 is TGTGCCAGCAGCCCTGGTTCTAGCGGGAGCCACGAGCAGTACTTC. Residues: CASSPGSSGSHEQYF.

The V and J genes are TRBV6-1 and TRBJ1-2; D is undetermined. V lost 6 bases, J lost 4 bases, and 9 bases lay in between. There are 12 residues in the CDR3. The germline V gene has CDR1 MNHNS and CDR2 SASEGT. This chain's CDR3 is CASSQQSYGYTF. In nucleotides, the CDR3 is TGTGCCAGCAGCCAGCAATCCTATGGCTACACCTTC.

This chain connects TRBV5-1 to TRBJ1-1, with TRBD1 matching over 7 bases. This CDR3 comprises 15 residues. Germline V gene lookup returns CDR1 SGHRS and CDR2 YFSETQ. V lost 4 bases to trimming and J lost 1 base; unmatched junction nucleotides: 7. The CDR3 spells CASSPRTGSNTEAFF. The CDR3, as DNA: TGCGCCAGCAGCCCCAGGACAGGATCGAACACTGAAGCTTTCTTT.

V gene TRBV7-7 combines with J gene TRBJ2-5; no clear D gene. Trimming stripped 5 bases from V and 11 bases from J, with 18 bases between. The CDR3 has 13 amino acids. Germline V gene lookup returns CDR1 SSHAT and CDR2 FNYEAQ (reference sequence). The CDR3 spells CASSPRPPAMQYF. The CDR3 nucleotides are TGTGCCAGCAGCCCGAGGCCCCCGGCCATGCAGTACTTC. Variable domain in full (rest from reference TRBV7-7 and TRBJ2-5): GAGVSQSPRYKVTKRGQDVTLRCDPISSHATLYWYQQALGQGPEFLTYFNYEAQPDKSGLPSDRFSAERPEGSISTLTIQRTEQRDSAMYRCASSPRPPAMQYFGPGTRLLVL.

This clone was seen repeatedly, ten times or more. V usage is TRBV5-6 and J usage is TRBJ2-1; D uncertain. Per germline, CDR1 SGHDT and CDR2 YYEEEE. The CDR3 contains 13 residues. V lost 4 bases, J lost 6 bases, and 11 bases lay in between. DNA for the CDR3: TGTGCCAGCAGCCCCCGGGCATTCAATGAGCAGTTCTTC. It specifies CASSPRAFNEQFF.

The chain couples TRBV2 to TRBJ1-1, with TRBD1 as a possible D gene (6 bases). The CDR3 is 12 amino acids. Germline-derived CDR1 and CDR2 are SNHLY and FYNNEI. The ends were cut back, 7 bases at V and 5 bases at J, with 11 bases in the middle. The CDR3 is CASTTGWTEAFF. CDR3 DNA sequence: TGTGCCAGCACTACAGGGTGGACTGAAGCTTTCTTT.

The chain recombines TRBV9 with TRBJ2-4; 10 positions match TRBD1. Germline CDR1 SGDLS, CDR2 YYNGEE. V shed 3 bases, J shed 0 bases, and the junction held 9 bases outside the gene matches. The CDR3 contains 18 residues. The CDR3 DNA sequence: TGTGCCAGCAGCGCGGGACAGGGGAAGAATCTAGCCAAAAACATTCAGTACTTC. Amino acid sequence: CASSAGQGKNLAKNIQYF.

V and J are TRBV7-8 and TRBJ2-7, with 9 bases matching TRBD2. The CDR3 has 14 residues. J was trimmed by 2 bases and V by 10 bases; bases with no gene match: 9. Germline-derived CDR1 and CDR2 are SGHVS and FQNEAQ. Written as DNA, the CDR3 is TGTGCCACCGGGGCTAAGCGGGAGGCCTACGAGCAGTACTTC. Translation: CATGAKREAYEQYF. Looking up the rest from reference TRBV7-8 and TRBJ2-7 gives the full variable domain: GAGVSQSPRYKVAKRGQDVALRCDPISGHVSLFWYQQALGQGPEFLTYFQNEAQLDKSGLPSDRFFAERPEGSVSTLKIQRTQQEDSAVYLCATGAKREAYEQYFGPGTRLTVT.

The chain is built from TRBV4-3 and TRBJ1-5, with 10 bases fitting TRBD1. Looked up from germline, CDR1 is LGHNA and CDR2 is YSLEER. CDR3 size: 16 residues. V dropped 2 bases and J dropped 10; count of bases not matched to a gene: 11. The CDR3 reads CASSQRQGAVDSPQHF. CDR3 coding DNA: TGCGCCAGCAGCCAACGACAGGGGGCTGTGGACAGTCCCCAGCATTTT.

This rearrangement joins TRBV9 to TRBJ2-5; weak D call: TRBD1 (6 bases). Trimming pared 4 bases from V and 4 bases from J, leaving 11 bases between. This CDR3 spans 13 amino acids. Per the germline V gene, CDR1 is SGDLS and CDR2 is YYNGEE. CDR3 loop: CASSYRVGETQYF. As DNA, the CDR3 is TGTGCCAGCAGCTACAGGGTCGGAGAGACCCAGTACTTC.